This T cell receptor beta chain was retrieved from a study of preoperative IRX-2 immunotherapy in early breast cancer. The protocol was immunoSEQ multiplex PCR, while the TCRdb copy is restricted to in-frame clones and leaves out a portion. This table holds roughly 62,000 clones, approximately 94% found once. Indicated treatment: preoperative locoregional IRX-2 cytokine immunotherapy. Trimming cost V 1 base and J 0 bases, with 6 bases left between them. The germline V gene has CDR1 SGHTA and CDR2 FQGNSA. The CDR3 is made up of 14 amino acids. This clonotype originated in a human donor with breast cancer. Sampling was performed from a patient treated with IRX-2 immunotherapy. The chain links TRBV7-2 to TRBJ1-1; D is unclear. The CDR3 DNA sequence: TGTGCCAGCAGCTTAGGTTGGCTGAACACTGAAGCTTTCTTT. Translating gives CASSLGWLNTEAFF.